One and the same sample provided the 10 T cell receptor beta chains below, sequenced in a study of blood T cell repertoires in COVID-19. Generated by immunoSEQ multiplex PCR, the TCRdb table keeps only in-frame clones and is missing some. The sample has 300,000 to 400,000 clones, over 80% seen once; the top ten hold more than 7.5%. Specimen: peripheral blood. Receptors originate from a man in his thirties or forties with COVID-19, enrolled during active disease.

This clone was detected only a few times. The chain joins TRBV4-1 to TRBJ1-6; tentatively, D is TRBD1 (5 bases). The CDR3 totals 18 residues. In germline, CDR1 is MGHRA, CDR2 YSYEKL. V lost 0 bases and J 10 bases, leaving 22 bases between the germline ends. Here the CDR3 reads CASSQDSGQIRSSSPLHF. The CDR3 region has the DNA TGCGCCAGCAGCCAAGACTCAGGACAAATACGTTCGTCATCACCCCTCCACTTT.

The chain carries TRBV21-1 and TRBJ2-5; the D segment call TRBD1 is taken from the table without a DNA check. TRBV21-1 is reported as a pseudogene. This CDR3 is 16 amino acids long. CDR3 sequence (DNA): TGTGCCAGCAGCTCCTGCTCGGACAGGGGCGTAGAGACCCAGTACTTC. Its protein product is CASSSCSDRGVETQYF.

The chain employs TRBV30 and TRBJ2-2, with D possibly being TRBD1 (6 bases). The germline gives CDR1 GTSNPN, CDR2 SVGIG (reference sequence). The CDR3 totals 13 residues. V shed 5 bases and J shed 4 bases, with 11 bases lying between them. The CDR3 DNA is TGTGCCTGGTTGGGACACCGCACCGGGGAGCTGTTTTTT. Its translation is CAWLGHRTGELFF. The full variable domain, in which reference TRBV30 and TRBJ2-2 provide the parts outside the CDR3, is SQTIHQWPATLVQPVGSPLSLECTVEGTSNPNLYWYRQAAGRGLQLLFYSVGIGQISSEVPQNLSASRPQDRQFILSSKKLLLSDSGFYLCAWLGHRTGELFFGEGSRLTVL.

The chain employs TRBV2 and TRBJ2-6; unclear D gene. The CDR3 consists of 14 residues. V lost 4 bases to trimming and J lost 2 bases, with 6 bases between them. Germline loops: CDR1 SNHLY, CDR2 FYNNEI. The CDR3 sequence: CASSVSPGANVLTF. The CDR3, as DNA: TGTGCCAGCAGTGTATCCCCTGGGGCCAACGTCCTGACTTTC.

About this clone: This specimen includes other DNA sequences encoding the same CDR3. The chain employs TRBV19 and TRBJ1-2; 7 bases map to TRBD1. The CDR3 length is 14 residues. J was trimmed by 4 bases and V by 3 bases; bases with no gene match: 5. Germline-derived CDR1 and CDR2 are LNHDA and SQIVND (reference sequence). In nucleotides, the CDR3 is TGTGCCAGTAGTATTTCCCGACAGGGCTATGGCTACACCTTC. Its translation is CASSISRQGYGYTF.

The chain recombines TRBV7-3 with TRBJ2-3; D not certain. Germline V lookup: CDR1 SGHTA, CDR2 FQGTGA. V lost 5 bases and J 6 bases, leaving 9 bases between the germline ends. This CDR3 is built from 12 residues. The CDR3 here is CASSTLQDTQYF. The DNA of the CDR3 is TGTGCCAGCAGCACCCTTCAGGATACGCAGTATTTT.

This clone has just a few counts. This chain uses TRBV11-3 with TRBJ1-2; D is ambiguous. The germline CDR1 and CDR2 sequences are SGHNT and YENEEA. Trimming pared 6 bases from V and 3 bases from J, leaving 11 bases between. The CDR3 is 13 amino acids. The chain's CDR3 is CASRPERDYGYTF. The CDR3 DNA sequence: TGTGCCAGCAGACCCGAGAGGGACTATGGCTACACCTTC. Complete variable domain (other parts from reference TRBV11-3 and TRBJ1-2): EAGVVQSPRYKIIEKKQPVAFWCNPISGHNTLYWYLQNLGQGPELLIRYENEEAVDDSQLPKDRFSAERLKGVDSTLKIQPAELGDSAVYLCASRPERDYGYTFGSGTRLTVV.

The chain recombines TRBV6-4 with TRBJ2-1; 14 positions agree with TRBD2. This CDR3 region has 18 residues. J was trimmed by 6 bases and V by 1 base; bases with no gene match: 8. Germline CDR1 reads MRHNA; CDR2 reads SNTAGT. DNA of the CDR3: TGTGCCAGCAGTGACTGGGGGACTAGCGGGAGACGGGTCAATGAGCAGTTCTTC. Residues: CASSDWGTSGRRVNEQFF.

This chain connects TRBV3-1 (or the pseudogene TRBV3-2) to TRBJ2-7, with 13 bases that match TRBD2. CDR1 and CDR2 from the germline V gene are LGHDT and YNNKEL (reference sequence). The CDR3 is made up of 16 amino acids. V lost 3 bases and J lost 2; bases outside the gene matches: 4. CDR3 in DNA: TGTGCCAGCAGCCACGCCGGGACTAGCGGGGCCTACGAGCAGTACTTC. This sequence encodes CASSHAGTSGAYEQYF.

The table lists this clone with a count of one. V gene TRBV9 combines with J gene TRBJ1-5; TRBD1 matches at 10 bases. Germline V gene data show CDR1 as SGDLS and CDR2 as YYNGEE. The CDR3 length is 17 residues. Trimming took 4 bases from V and 5 from J; bases not matched to a gene: 12. CDR3 coding DNA: TGTGCCAGCAGCCCTAGCCCGACAGGGGGCGCGGATCAGCCCCAGCATTTT. It translates to CASSPSPTGGADQPQHF.